The 28 T cell receptor beta chains listed next were all sequenced from one sample in a study of CD8 T cells in Susac syndrome. cDNA came from roughly 0.5 to 1 ug RNA primed by random hexamers. TCRdb re-analysed the immunoSEQ multiplex PCR reads in MiXCR, keeping a single row per CDR3 protein. The table has a few hundred thousand distinct CDR3 sequences, roughly 94% seen once. The sequenced sample was CD4+ T cells from PBMCs. The origin of the receptors is a human donor with multiple sclerosis.

This chain uses TRBV29-1 with TRBJ2-5; tentative D call: TRBD2 (6 bases). This CDR3 is 13 amino acids long. Germline V CDR1 and CDR2: SQVTM, ANQGSEA. Trimming took 4 bases from V and 5 from J, leaving 14 bases between them. This chain's CDR3 is CSVGRGVRETQYF. DNA of the CDR3: TGCAGCGTTGGGAGGGGCGTCCGGGAGACCCAGTACTTC. Full variable domain (remainder filled in from reference TRBV29-1 and TRBJ2-5): SAVISQKPSRDICQRGTSLTIQCQVDSQVTMMFWYRQQPGQSLTLIATANQGSEATYESGFVIDKFPISRPNLTFSTLTVSNMSPEDSSIYLCSVGRGVRETQYFGPGTRLLVL.

The chain uses TRBV20-1 and TRBJ1-1; 11 bases are shared with TRBD1. The germline V gene has CDR1 DFQATT and CDR2 SNEGSKA (reference sequence). Losses at the gene ends were 2 bases for V and 0 bases for J; bases not matched to a gene: 8. The CDR3 sequence is 17 residues long. CDR3 sequence (DNA): TGCAGTGCTAGACCGGGACAGGGGGATTTAATGAACACTGAAGCTTTCTTT. Encoded protein: CSARPGQGDLMNTEAFF.

V usage is TRBV27 and J usage is TRBJ2-3; 8 bases are shared with TRBD2. Looked up from germline, CDR1 is MNHEY and CDR2 is SMNVEV (reference sequence). This CDR3 spans 16 amino acids. The trim removed 3 bases at V and 7 bases at J, leaving 12 bases unmatched. The DNA for the CDR3 is TGTGCCAGCAGTTTGACCCCGGGACTAGGCTTGCATACGCAGTATTTT. Protein product: CASSLTPGLGLHTQYF.

The V and J genes are TRBV30 and TRBJ1-2; 10 bases line up with TRBD1. The junction had 2 bases not matched to a gene; V was cut back by 1 base and J by 3 bases. Germline-derived CDR1 and CDR2 are GTSNPN and SVGIG (reference sequence). This CDR3 is 14 amino acids long. CDR3: CAWSADRGYYGYTF. DNA of the CDR3: TGTGCCTGGAGTGCGGACAGGGGGTACTATGGCTACACCTTC.

V is TRBV20-1 and J is TRBJ1-6; D gene ambiguous. Trimming removed 4 bases from V and 5 bases from J, with 12 bases in between. The CDR3 length is 14 residues. Germline CDR1 and CDR2: DFQATT and SNEGSKA (reference sequence). CDR3 sequence (DNA): TGCAGTGCTACGTGGGGTCCCGATAATTCACCCCTCCACTTT. Its protein is CSATWGPDNSPLHF.

V is TRBV2 and J is TRBJ1-1; D unclear. The CDR3 has 13 amino acids. The V gene lost 8 bases and the J gene lost 1 base, with 11 bases spanning the gap. From germline, CDR1 is SNHLY and CDR2 FYNNEI. CDR3 region: CASATLPNTEAFF. The CDR3 DNA reads TGTGCCAGCGCGACACTTCCGAACACTGAAGCTTTCTTT.

The genes are TRBV12-3 or TRBV12-4 and TRBJ2-6; 12 bases align to TRBD1. With 4 bases clipped from V and 2 bases from J, the junction kept 6 bases outside the gene matches. This CDR3 region has 18 residues. The CDR3 DNA follows: TGTGCCAGCAGTTCACCGGGACAGGGGGCAACTGGGGCCAACGTCCTGACTTTC. As protein: CASSSPGQGATGANVLTF.

V gene TRBV25-1 combines with J gene TRBJ2-1, with D tentatively TRBD1 (6 bases). The length of the CDR3 is 15 residues. V shed 1 base and J shed 6 bases, with 13 bases lying between them. Germline CDR1 and CDR2: MGHDK and SYGVNS. The CDR3 protein is CASSELTGYSNEQFF. In nucleotides, the CDR3 is TGTGCCAGCAGTGAATTAACAGGGTACAGCAATGAGCAGTTCTTC.

This CDR3 reads CAWSVDSFTYGYTF. The CDR3 nucleotides are TGTGCCTGGAGTGTGGACAGCTTTACTTATGGCTACACCTTC. V usage is TRBV30 and J usage is TRBJ1-2; D may be TRBD1 (6 bases). V was cut by 0 bases and J by 5 bases, with 13 bases left in between. CDR3 length: 14 residues. Germline V gene sequence: CDR1 GTSNPN, CDR2 SVGIG (reference sequence).

V and J are TRBV30 and TRBJ1-1; no clear D. V lost 3 bases and J 1 base, leaving 18 bases between the germline ends. CDR1 is GTSNPN, CDR2 SVGIG, per germline (reference sequence). The CDR3 runs to 16 residues. The CDR3 DNA reads TGTGCCTGGAGGGCCCGCGCCGGGAACGCGAACACTGAAGCTTTCTTT. Translating it yields CAWRARAGNANTEAFF.

The chain employs TRBV6-6 and TRBJ1-2; 7 positions match TRBD1. CDR1 and CDR2 from the germline V gene are MNHNY and SVGAGI (reference sequence). There are 15 residues in the CDR3. J lost 4 bases, V lost 5 bases, and 10 bases had no gene match. The CDR3 coding sequence is TGTGCCAGCAGTGTAGGACAGGAGTTTGGCTATGGCTACACCTTC. As protein: CASSVGQEFGYGYTF.

V and J are TRBV20-1 and TRBJ1-6; 8 positions match TRBD1. Germline CDR1 and CDR2: DFQATT and SNEGSKA (reference sequence). This CDR3 region has 15 residues. Trimming took 3 bases from V and 7 from J; bases not matched to a gene: 8. CDR3 sequence (DNA): TGCAGTGCTAGTACCCGCCGGGACAGGAATTCACCCCTCCACTTT. Its translation: CSASTRRDRNSPLHF.

The V and J genes are TRBV7-2 and TRBJ2-1; D tentatively reads TRBD1 or TRBD2 (5 bases each). Germline V gives CDR1 SGHTA, CDR2 FQGNSA. This CDR3 region has 14 residues. V shed 3 bases and J shed 15 bases, with 21 bases lying between them. CDR3 amino acids: CASSLITTGTSWFF. The DNA of the CDR3 is TGTGCCAGCAGCTTGATAACTACCGGGACCAGTTGGTTCTTC.

This chain connects TRBV6-4 to TRBJ2-3; D is ambiguous. With 3 bases removed from V and 6 bases from J, the gap between germline ends came to 13 bases. CDR1 is MRHNA and CDR2 is SNTAGT in the germline V gene. CDR3 length: 14 residues. Here the CDR3 DNA reads TGTGCCAGCAGTGAGGGCGACATCCGCGATACGCAGTATTTT. Translated, it gives CASSEGDIRDTQYF.

This clonotype has just one count. The CDR3 coding sequence is TGCAGTGCTAGTTTAATCGGGATCCCAAACTATGGCTACACCTTC. Its translation is CSASLIGIPNYGYTF. The rearrangement joins TRBV20-1 to TRBJ1-2; D gene ambiguous. This CDR3 has 15 amino acids. The V and J ends lost 3 bases and 2 bases respectively, with 16 bases between them. Per germline, CDR1 DFQATT and CDR2 SNEGSKA (reference sequence).

The CDR3 coding sequence is TGTGCCTGGAGTAGGAGGGTGACCCTTGAAAAACTGTTTTTT. This sequence encodes CAWSRRVTLEKLFF. The chain has TRBV30 and TRBJ1-4; D unclear. The germline V and J ends were trimmed by 2 bases and 7 bases, with 14 bases remaining between them. Germline-derived CDR1 and CDR2 are GTSNPN and SVGIG (reference sequence). This CDR3 region has 14 residues.

The chain's CDR3 is CSARRQATNYGYTF. The CDR3 nucleotides are TGCAGTGCTAGGCGTCAGGCCACTAACTATGGCTACACCTTC. The chain recombines TRBV20-1 with TRBJ1-2; D is uncertain. Germline CDR1 DFQATT, CDR2 SNEGSKA (reference sequence). The CDR3 loop spans 14 amino acids. The ends were cut back, 3 bases at V and 0 bases at J, with 11 bases in the middle.

The chain is built from TRBV6-5 and TRBJ1-4; possible D gene TRBD1, 6 bases. Germline values: CDR1 MNHEY, CDR2 SVGAGI. Deletions cut 6 bases from V and 8 bases from J, with 16 bases between. The CDR3 consists of 14 residues. The CDR3 nucleotides are TGTGCCAGCAGGTCACAGGGTTCGCGGGAAAAACTGTTTTTT. Amino acid sequence: CASRSQGSREKLFF.

This chain connects TRBV20-1 to TRBJ2-3, with 7 bases that match TRBD2. Germline-derived CDR1 and CDR2 are DFQATT and SNEGSKA (reference sequence). V was pared by 6 bases and J by 6 bases, with 9 bases of the junction left unmatched. The CDR3 loop spans 13 amino acids. In DNA, the CDR3 is TGCAGTGCCCGAGGACTAGTCGAGGATACGCAGTATTTT. This encodes CSARGLVEDTQYF.

V gene TRBV3-1 combines with J gene TRBJ2-7, with D perhaps matching TRBD1 (5 bases). V lost 5 bases and J lost 0, with 11 bases in between. Germline V gives CDR1 LGHDT, CDR2 YNNKEL (reference sequence). The CDR3 has 14 residues. Here the CDR3 DNA reads TGTGCCAGCAGCAGACGACAGAGCTCCTACGAGCAGTACTTC. Translated, it gives CASSRRQSSYEQYF.

This chain uses TRBV12-3 or TRBV12-4 with TRBJ2-5; D may correspond to TRBD1 or TRBD2 (5 bases each). V gave up 5 bases and J gave up 5 bases, with 21 bases separating them. The CDR3 is 16 residues long. The CDR3: CASSPYWGNEGETQYF. CDR3 DNA: TGTGCCAGCAGTCCCTATTGGGGGAACGAAGGGGAGACCCAGTACTTC.

Only one count was recorded for this clonotype. The J gene is TRBJ2-1, the V gene TRBV6-2 or TRBV6-3; TRBD2 agrees at 12 bases. The CDR3 has 14 amino acids. CDR1 is MNHEY and CDR2 is SVGEGT in the germline V gene. Unmatched junction bases numbered 3, after V lost 6 bases and J lost 6 bases. Here the CDR3 DNA reads TGTGCCAGCAGGGTGACTAGCGGGGGCAATGAGCAGTTCTTC. Translating it yields CASRVTSGGNEQFF.

The V and J genes are TRBV25-1 and TRBJ1-1; 10 nucleotides match TRBD1. The J segment lost 4 bases and the V segment lost 4 bases, leaving 3 bases of the junction unmatched. This CDR3 comprises 14 residues. Per germline, CDR1 MGHDK and CDR2 SYGVNS. This CDR3 is CASSGQGATTEAFF. CDR3 nucleotides: TGTGCCAGCAGTGGACAGGGGGCGACCACTGAAGCTTTCTTT.

The CDR3: CASSLPPNVDEQFF. The CDR3 DNA follows: TGTGCCAGCAGCTTGCCACCCAACGTCGATGAGCAGTTCTTC. This chain links TRBV7-9 with TRBJ2-1; no clear D gene. With 3 bases removed from V and 8 bases from J, the gap between germline ends came to 14 bases. CDR1 and CDR2 (germline): SEHNR, FQNEAQ (reference sequence). The CDR3 loop spans 14 amino acids.

The gene calls are TRBV29-1 and TRBJ1-2, with D tentatively TRBD1 (5 bases). This CDR3 contains 14 residues. Germline assignment: CDR1 SQVTM and CDR2 ANQGSEA. Trimming stripped 6 bases from V and 3 bases from J, with 17 bases between. The CDR3 sequence: CSVTPGAWDYGYTF. The CDR3 DNA reads as TGCAGCGTGACCCCCGGGGCCTGGGACTATGGCTACACCTTC. Full variable domain (outside the CDR3, taken from reference TRBV29-1 and TRBJ1-2): SAVISQKPSRDICQRGTSLTIQCQVDSQVTMMFWYRQQPGQSLTLIATANQGSEATYESGFVIDKFPISRPNLTFSTLTVSNMSPEDSSIYLCSVTPGAWDYGYTFGSGTRLTVV.

The V call is TRBV20-1, the J call TRBJ1-2; 9 bases agree with TRBD1. Unmatched junction bases numbered 8, after V lost 2 bases and J lost 4 bases. Germline V gives CDR1 DFQATT, CDR2 SNEGSKA (reference sequence). The CDR3 spans 15 residues. CDR3 nucleotide sequence: TGCAGTGCTAGACCGCCGGGACAGGGTATCTATGGCTACACCTTC. Translated: CSARPPGQGIYGYTF.

V gene TRBV25-1 combines with J gene TRBJ2-1; D gene ambiguous. The CDR3 has 14 residues. Per the germline V gene, CDR1 is MGHDK and CDR2 is SYGVNS. Trimming stripped 5 bases from V and 12 bases from J, with 20 bases between. The CDR3 spells CASSTRKADKGQFF. CDR3 DNA sequence: TGTGCCAGCAGTACCAGGAAGGCCGACAAGGGGCAGTTCTTC. The full variable domain, completed using reference TRBV25-1 and TRBJ2-1, is EADIYQTPRYLVIGTGKKITLECSQTMGHDKMYWYQQDPGMELHLIHYSYGVNSTEKGDLSSESTVSRIRTEHFPLTLESARPSHTSQYLCASSTRKADKGQFFGPGTRLTVL.

The rearrangement links TRBV7-2 to TRBJ2-5; weak D call: TRBD2 (5 bases). Germline V gene lookup returns CDR1 SGHTA and CDR2 FQGNSA. The V and J ends lost 1 base and 5 bases respectively, with 11 bases between them. This CDR3 region has 14 residues. The CDR3 here is CASSLGNRGETQYF. CDR3 coding DNA: TGTGCCAGCAGCTTAGGGAACCGCGGGGAGACCCAGTACTTC.